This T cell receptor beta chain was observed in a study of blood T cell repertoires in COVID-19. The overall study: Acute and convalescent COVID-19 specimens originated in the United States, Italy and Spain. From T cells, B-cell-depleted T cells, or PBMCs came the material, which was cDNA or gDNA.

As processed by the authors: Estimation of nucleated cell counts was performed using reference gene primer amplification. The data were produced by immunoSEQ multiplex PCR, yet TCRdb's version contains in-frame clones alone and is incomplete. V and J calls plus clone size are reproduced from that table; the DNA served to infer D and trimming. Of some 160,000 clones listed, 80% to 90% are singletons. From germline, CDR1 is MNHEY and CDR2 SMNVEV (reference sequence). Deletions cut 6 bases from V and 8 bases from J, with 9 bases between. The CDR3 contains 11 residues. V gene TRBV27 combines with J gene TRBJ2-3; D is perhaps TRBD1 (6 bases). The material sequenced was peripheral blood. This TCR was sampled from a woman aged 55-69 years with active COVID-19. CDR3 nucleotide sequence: TGTGCCAGCAGCTACAGGGTTACGCAGTATTTT. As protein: CASSYRVTQYF.